The 29 T cell receptor beta chains below were found in one sample sequenced in a study of OX40 agonist ivuxolimab in advanced cancers. TCRdb keeps only in-frame clones here, not all; method: immunoSEQ multiplex PCR. This sample has roughly 24,000 clones, with about 85% found just once. Sequencing was performed on CD4+ or CD8+ T cells sorted from blood, taken in a trial of the OX40 agonist ivuxolimab. These receptors were collected from an adult with an advanced solid tumor such as melanoma, head and neck, liver or kidney cancer.

The chain employs TRBV2 and TRBJ1-1, with D perhaps TRBD1 (5 bases). Germline assignment: CDR1 SNHLY and CDR2 FYNNEI. V was shortened by 7 bases and J by 2 bases, with 11 bases between the two germline ends. This CDR3 comprises 13 residues. DNA of the CDR3: TGTGCCAGCAAACGGGACCGAAACACTGAAGCTTTCTTT. Translating gives CASKRDRNTEAFF.

This clone has only one observation. The V gene is TRBV5-1, the J gene TRBJ1-4, with 7 bases fitting TRBD1. The CDR3 is 15 amino acids. V dropped 9 bases and J dropped 3; count of bases not matched to a gene: 11. The germline V gene encodes CDR1 SGHRS and CDR2 YFSETQ. As DNA, the CDR3 is TGCGCCACAAAACAGGGGTCTAGGTCTAATGAAAAACTGTTTTTT. It is translated as CATKQGSRSNEKLFF.

This clone occurred a few times. This chain joins TRBV30 and TRBJ2-3; unclear D gene. Trimming took 2 bases from V and 4 from J, leaving 7 bases between them. The CDR3 covers 12 residues. The germline gives CDR1 GTSNPN, CDR2 SVGIG (reference sequence). The CDR3 region has the DNA TGTGCCTGGAGTATCCGGGCAGATACGCAGTATTTT. Translated, it gives CAWSIRADTQYF.

The V and J genes are TRBV5-1 and TRBJ2-7; 7 bases line up with TRBD2. The V gene's germline CDR1 is SGHRS and CDR2 YFSETQ. This CDR3 spans 14 amino acids. Trimming at V came to 5 bases and at J to 3 bases, leaving 8 bases not matched to a gene. In DNA form, the CDR3 reads TGCGCCAGCAGGGTGGCGGGGGAGAACTACGAGCAGTACTTC. This gives the protein CASRVAGENYEQYF.

The chain combines TRBV6-1 with TRBJ2-5; D is uncertain. The J call may not be correct, given that the DNA end is closer to TRBJ2-7. Germline CDR1 MNHNS, CDR2 SASEGT. The CDR3 is 13 residues long. The CDR3 reads CASTSHGWYEQYF. For the CDR3, the DNA is TGTGCCAGCACCAGTCACGGGTGGTACGAGCAGTACTTC.

The V call is TRBV12-5, the J call TRBJ2-1; D is undetermined. Germline loops: CDR1 LGHNT, CDR2 FRNRAP. This CDR3 has 14 amino acids. The V end was cut by 5 bases, the J end by 8 bases, with 16 bases between. The CDR3 here is CASGQDRDSDEQFF. CDR3 nucleotide sequence: TGTGCTAGTGGTCAGGACCGAGATTCCGATGAGCAGTTCTTC.

The chain couples TRBV19 to TRBJ1-2; D remains ambiguous. The CDR3 has 19 amino acids. Germline V gene lookup returns CDR1 LNHDA and CDR2 SQIVND (reference sequence). Deletions cut 0 bases from V and 1 base from J, with 21 bases between. The CDR3, as DNA: TGTGCCAGTAGTATAGACGGACGCCAGACCTCTATCTTTAACTATGGCTACACCTTC. It encodes CASSIDGRQTSIFNYGYTF.

The chain combines TRBV18 with TRBJ1-1; TRBD1 is a possible D gene (6 bases). The CDR3 sequence is 15 residues long. Germline assignment: CDR1 KGHSH and CDR2 LQKENI. V lost 4 bases, J lost 1 base, and 13 bases lay in between. In DNA, the CDR3 is TGTGCCAGCTCACAGGACAGTCCCTGGAACACTGAAGCTTTCTTT. Its protein product is CASSQDSPWNTEAFF.

The chain has TRBV4-1 and TRBJ2-7; TRBD1 aligns across 9 bases. With V trimmed by 0 bases and J by 2 bases, 2 bases remained unmatched. The CDR3 is 15 amino acids. Germline V CDR1 and CDR2: MGHRA, YSYEKL. CDR3: CASSQEGDRAYEQYF. CDR3 DNA sequence: TGCGCCAGCAGCCAAGAGGGGGACAGGGCCTACGAGCAGTACTTC.

The gene calls are TRBV5-1 and TRBJ1-2; D is undetermined. CDR1 is SGHRS, CDR2 YFSETQ, per germline. V lost 1 base to trimming and J lost 3 bases, with 13 bases between them. This CDR3 spans 15 amino acids. The CDR3 DNA reads as TGCGCCAGCAGCTTGAAGGGAATAACGGACTATGGCTACACCTTC. Amino acids: CASSLKGITDYGYTF.

V usage is TRBV10-1 and J usage is TRBJ2-7; weak D call: TRBD1 (5 bases). Germline CDR1 WNHNN, CDR2 SYGVQD (reference sequence). The CDR3 is made up of 13 amino acids. Trimming left V 4 bases short and J 0 bases short, with 7 bases between. As DNA, the CDR3 is TGCGCCAGCAGTGGGCAGGGCTCCTACGAGCAGTACTTC. It encodes CASSGQGSYEQYF.

The table lists this clone with a count of one. The chain employs TRBV29-1 and TRBJ2-3; D call uncertain. CDR1 is SQVTM and CDR2 is ANQGSEA in the germline V gene. The ends were cut back, 6 bases at V and 0 bases at J, with 10 bases in the middle. This CDR3 comprises 13 residues. The CDR3, as DNA: TGCAGCGTCGGATTAGAAAGCACAGATACGCAGTATTTT. It encodes CSVGLESTDTQYF.

The DNA for the CDR3 is TGTGCCAGCAGCGTAACAGGGGAGGGTACCTACGAGCAGTACTTC. Protein sequence: CASSVTGEGTYEQYF. The V gene is TRBV6-1, the J gene TRBJ2-5; D possibly uses TRBD1 or TRBD2 (7 bases each). The tail of the sequence fits TRBJ2-7 better, so the J call may be wrong. The CDR3 is made up of 15 amino acids. Germline V gene data show CDR1 as MNHNS and CDR2 as SASEGT.

V usage is TRBV19 and J usage is TRBJ2-2; D is unresolved. The CDR3 loop spans 14 amino acids. V was pared by 3 bases and J by 5 bases, with 10 bases between. CDR1 and CDR2 from the germline V gene are LNHDA and SQIVND (reference sequence). The CDR3 reads CASSIPSYTGELFF. The DNA for the CDR3 is TGTGCCAGTAGTATTCCCTCCTATACCGGGGAGCTGTTTTTT.

The chain links TRBV30 to TRBJ2-1; perhaps TRBD1 as D (6 bases). CDR3 length: 14 amino acids. V was trimmed by 0 bases and J by 7 bases, leaving 13 bases between them. CDR1 is GTSNPN, CDR2 SVGIG, per germline (reference sequence). CDR3 sequence (DNA): TGTGCCTGGAGTGTTTACAGGGTAAAGAATGAGCAGTTCTTC. It codes for CAWSVYRVKNEQFF.

The rearrangement joins TRBV19 to TRBJ1-5, with 7 positions matching TRBD1. The V gene end was trimmed by 5 bases and the J gene end by 8 bases; junction bases not matched to a gene: 12. Germline values: CDR1 LNHDA, CDR2 SQIVND (reference sequence). This CDR3 region has 15 residues. The CDR3 bases are TGTGCCAGTAGTGTAAACAGGGGCCTGCGCGAGCCCCAGCATTTT. This encodes CASSVNRGLREPQHF. Combining the CDR3 with reference TRBV19 and TRBJ1-5 gives the whole variable domain DGGITQSPKYLFRKEGQNVTLSCEQNLNHDAMYWYRQDPGQGLRLIYYSQIVNDFQKGDIAEGYSVSREKKESFPLTVTSAQKNPTAFYLCASSVNRGLREPQHFGDGTRLSIL.

This chain uses TRBV5-1 with TRBJ2-1; TRBD2 matches at 7 bases. CDR1 and CDR2 from the germline V gene are SGHRS and YFSETQ. The CDR3 consists of 15 residues. V gave up 0 bases and J gave up 5 bases; unmatched junction bases: 5. CDR3 sequence: CASSLEPGGHNEQFF. CDR3 nucleotide sequence: TGCGCCAGCAGCTTGGAGCCGGGAGGTCACAATGAGCAGTTCTTC. Filled out from reference TRBV5-1 and TRBJ2-1, the complete variable domain reads KAGVTQTPRYLIKTRGQQVTLSCSPISGHRSVSWYQQTPGQGLQFLFEYFSETQRNKGNFPGRFSGRQFSNSRSEMNVSTLELGDSALYLCASSLEPGGHNEQFFGPGTRLTVL.

This clone turned up a few times. The V call is TRBV28, the J call TRBJ2-7; the match to TRBD1 covers 12 bases. Germline values: CDR1 MDHEN, CDR2 SYDVKM. The CDR3 contains 12 residues. The V segment lost 7 bases and the J segment 10 bases; nucleotides outside the gene matches: 5. CDR3 nucleotides: TGTGCCAGCAAACAGGGACAGGGGGCCCAGTACTTC. The encoded protein is CASKQGQGAQYF.

This chain joins TRBV5-6 and TRBJ1-1; D ambiguous. The germline gives CDR1 SGHDT, CDR2 YYEEEE. CDR3 length: 13 amino acids. Trimming stripped 2 bases from V and 0 bases from J, with 5 bases between. Written as DNA, the CDR3 is TGTGCCAGCAGCTTTATCCTGAACACTGAAGCTTTCTTT. Protein product: CASSFILNTEAFF.

The chain has TRBV4-1 and TRBJ1-4; no reliable D call. Germline values: CDR1 MGHRA, CDR2 YSYEKL. The CDR3 length is 15 residues. V was pared by 0 bases and J by 10 bases, with 15 bases between. The DNA of the CDR3 is TGCGCCAGCAGCCAAGATAGTGATAACAGACCAAAACTGTTTTTT. Encoded protein: CASSQDSDNRPKLFF.

This chain connects TRBV11-1 to TRBJ1-2; D is unresolved. From germline, CDR1 is SGHAT and CDR2 FQDESV (reference sequence). V lost 4 bases and J lost 7, with 25 bases in between. The CDR3 is 17 residues long. The CDR3 is CASSSLLGSPQRSGYTF. The CDR3 DNA follows: TGTGCCAGCAGCTCCCTTTTAGGCAGCCCACAACGAAGTGGCTACACCTTC.

This CDR3 reads CASSLGDPALHF. CDR3 nucleotide sequence: TGTGCCAGCTCACTTGGGGACCCGGCCCTCCACTTT. The V call is TRBV18, the J call TRBJ1-6; TRBD1 is a possible D gene (5 bases). V was pared by 4 bases and J by 14 bases, with 12 bases between. In germline, CDR1 is KGHSH, CDR2 LQKENI. The CDR3 has 12 residues.

This chain connects TRBV7-9 to TRBJ2-1; 7 positions match TRBD2. The CDR3 covers 12 residues. Trimming at V came to 5 bases and at J to 13 bases, leaving 8 bases not matched to a gene. CDR1 is SEHNR and CDR2 is FQNEAQ in the germline V gene (reference sequence). The CDR3 DNA is TGTGCCAGCAGCCCCTGGGACTATAGCCAGTTCTTC. This encodes CASSPWDYSQFF.

The chain carries TRBV18 and TRBJ1-2; 7 bases are shared with TRBD1. The V and J ends lost 4 bases and 5 bases, in that order; junction bases with no gene match: 10. Germline V gene lookup returns CDR1 KGHSH and CDR2 LQKENI. The CDR3 is 15 amino acids. The CDR3 reads CASSQTGTDGYGYTF. The CDR3 DNA is TGTGCCAGCTCACAGACCGGGACAGACGGTTATGGCTACACCTTC.

The V gene is TRBV4-3, the J gene TRBJ2-1, with 8 nucleotides matching TRBD2. Germline trimming cut 2 bases from V and 0 bases from J; bases unmatched to any gene: 9. The CDR3 has 18 amino acids. The germline V gene encodes CDR1 LGHNA and CDR2 YSLEER. The DNA for the CDR3 is TGCGCCAGCAGCCAAAGACTAGCGATTGGAAGCTCCTACAATGAGCAGTTCTTC. It codes for CASSQRLAIGSSYNEQFF.

The chain carries TRBV7-9 and TRBJ2-1; maybe TRBD2 (7 bases). The V gene's germline CDR1 is SEHNR and CDR2 FQNEAQ (reference sequence). V gave up 11 bases and J gave up 12 bases, with 17 bases separating them. The CDR3 runs 11 residues. The CDR3 DNA is TGTGCCGTCTTTGGGGGGGCCGTGCAGTTCTTC. Its translation is CAVFGGAVQFF.

This chain links TRBV7-4 with TRBJ2-6; unclear D gene. The CDR3 length is 17 residues. Germline-derived CDR1 and CDR2 are SGHVT and SQSDAQ. V lost 3 bases to trimming and J lost 5 bases, with 17 bases between them. CDR3 protein: CASSFTSSQSRANVLTF. CDR3 sequence (DNA): TGTGCCAGCAGCTTCACCAGCTCACAAAGTCGGGCCAACGTCCTGACTTTC.

The chain is built from TRBV28 and TRBJ1-3; 7 positions agree with TRBD1. CDR3 size: 17 residues. J was trimmed by 2 bases and V by 7 bases; bases with no gene match: 14. Per the germline V gene, CDR1 is MDHEN and CDR2 is SYDVKM. DNA for the CDR3: TGTGCCAGCATCTACCGACAGGGTATGGGAGCTGGAAACACCATATATTTT. It yields the protein CASIYRQGMGAGNTIYF.

The gene calls are TRBV4-3 and TRBJ2-5, with 10 positions matching TRBD2. The germline V gene has CDR1 LGHNA and CDR2 YSLEER. V lost 1 base and J lost 0; bases outside the gene matches: 2. The CDR3 covers 16 residues. Here the CDR3 DNA reads TGCGCCAGCAGCCAAGGCCTAGCGGGGGACCAAGAGACCCAGTACTTC. Translating it yields CASSQGLAGDQETQYF.